What follows are 31 T cell receptor beta chains derived from one specimen sequenced in a study of shared clonotypes between healthy human individuals. The table came from immunoSEQ multiplex PCR; TCRdb's copy has only in-frame clones and leaves some out. The repertoire has hundreds of thousands of clones, 85% to 95% of them found once; the top ten carry about 0.11%. CD8 cells classed as naive were CD45RO-negative and positively selected for CCR7, excluding terminally differentiated effector memory CD45RA+ cells. Sequences were obtained from naive CD8+ T cells sorted from blood. These receptors were collected from a young woman in good health.

Comment on this clone: The junction and the germline gene differ at one end; a read error may be behind it. This chain links TRBV6-6 with TRBJ2-7, with TRBD2 matching 8 bases. Germline V gives CDR1 MNHNY, CDR2 SVGAGI (reference sequence). This CDR3 is built from 15 residues. For the CDR3, the DNA is TGTGCCAGCAGATACTTAGCGGGATCCGCCTACGAGCAGTACTTC. It is translated as CASRYLAGSAYEQYF.

This clone showed up just a few times. Other DNA sequences from this sample encode an identical CDR3 as well. The chain couples TRBV9 to TRBJ1-1; tentatively, D is TRBD1 (5 bases). V lost 2 bases to trimming and J lost 4 bases, with 9 bases between them. The CDR3 loop spans 13 amino acids. In germline, CDR1 is SGDLS, CDR2 YYNGEE. CDR3 coding DNA: TGTGCCAGCAGCGTCGGGGGGAGCACTGAAGCTTTCTTT. It codes for CASSVGGSTEAFF.

This chain uses TRBV4-1 with TRBJ1-2, with D perhaps matching TRBD1 (5 bases). The germline V gene has CDR1 MGHRA and CDR2 YSYEKL. This CDR3 comprises 17 residues. V was shortened by 0 bases and J by 6 bases, with 20 bases between the two germline ends. This CDR3 reads CASSQDRWGGRINGYTF. CDR3 nucleotides: TGCGCCAGCAGCCAAGATCGGTGGGGGGGAAGGATCAATGGCTACACCTTC.

This chain joins TRBV19 and TRBJ1-5, with TRBD1 as a possible D gene (6 bases). The CDR3 runs to 17 residues. The V and J ends lost 8 bases and 1 base respectively, with 21 bases between them. Germline V gene lookup returns CDR1 LNHDA and CDR2 SQIVND (reference sequence). The CDR3 is CASGEAPGQQSNQPQHF. The CDR3 DNA is TGTGCCAGTGGCGAGGCCCCGGGACAACAGAGCAATCAGCCCCAGCATTTT.

A word on this clone: One end of the junction does not line up with germline, which may come from a read error. In DNA form, the CDR3 reads TGCGCCAGCAGCGAGTCGGGCGACCCCTACGAGCAGTACTTC. The encoded protein is CASSESGDPYEQYF. The chain employs TRBV10-1 and TRBJ2-5; D is unclear. The last part of the DNA fits TRBJ2-7 better; the J call may be wrong. CDR1 is WNHNN, CDR2 SYGVQD, per germline (reference sequence). The CDR3 loop spans 14 amino acids.

The chain carries TRBV20-1 and TRBJ2-5, with no clear D. The assigned J gene may be wrong: the sequence end matches TRBJ2-7 better. The CDR3 sequence is 11 residues long. Germline V lookup: CDR1 DFQATT, CDR2 SNEGSKA (reference sequence). The CDR3 DNA reads TGCAGTGCTATGGGGTCCTACGAGCAGTACTTC. Translating it yields CSAMGSYEQYF.

CDR3 sequence (DNA): TGTGCCAGTAGTCCGCGGTTTTTGGACATCACGATACCCCCCTACGAGCAGTACTTC. Its translation: CASSPRFLDITIPPYEQYF. The chain links TRBV19 to TRBJ2-7; weak D call: TRBD1 (5 bases). The CDR3 consists of 19 residues. Germline lookup yields CDR1 LNHDA and CDR2 SQIVND (reference sequence). Trimming took off 5 bases at V and 2 bases at J, with 28 bases between the two ends.

This chain connects TRBV2 to TRBJ2-7; D may be TRBD2 (6 bases). Looked up from germline, CDR1 is SNHLY and CDR2 is FYNNEI. With 1 base removed from V and 4 bases from J, the gap between germline ends came to 14 bases. The CDR3 loop spans 15 amino acids. The CDR3 DNA sequence: TGTGCCAGCAGTGAAGAGGCCCCGGAGGGGTACGAGCAGTACTTC. Translated, it gives CASSEEAPEGYEQYF.

The table lists this clone with a count of one. This sequence joins TRBV19 and TRBJ1-1, with 9 bases fitting TRBD1. There are 18 residues in the CDR3. With V trimmed by 0 bases and J by 0 bases, 8 bases remained unmatched. CDR1 is LNHDA, CDR2 SQIVND, per germline (reference sequence). CDR3 nucleotides: TGTGCCAGTAGTATAGATCGGGACAGGGACGGGATGAACACTGAAGCTTTCTTT. Encoded protein: CASSIDRDRDGMNTEAFF.

This sequence joins TRBV10-2 and TRBJ2-5, with 8 bases identical to TRBD2. The CDR3 is 16 residues long. Germline V CDR1 and CDR2: WSHSY, SAAADI. V lost 3 bases, J lost 2 bases, and 8 bases stayed unmatched. The CDR3 DNA reads TGCGCCAGCAGTGAATTTCAGCGGGGGTTTCAAGAGACCCAGTACTTC. This sequence encodes CASSEFQRGFQETQYF.

The J gene is TRBJ2-1, the V gene TRBV6-5; no definite D call. This CDR3 contains 15 residues. Trimming took 2 bases from V and 0 from J, leaving 8 bases between them. From germline, CDR1 is MNHEY and CDR2 SVGAGI. The CDR3 region is CASSYSESSYNEQFF. The DNA of the CDR3 is TGTGCCAGCAGTTACAGCGAATCCTCCTACAATGAGCAGTTCTTC.

CDR3 amino acids: CASSEPRTSRGEQYF. The CDR3 nucleotides are TGCGCCAGCAGTGAGCCTCGGACTTCCCGGGGCGAGCAGTACTTC. This chain joins TRBV10-2 and TRBJ2-7, with a tentative D call TRBD2 (5 bases). CDR3 length: 15 residues. Trimming took 2 bases from V and 6 from J, leaving 17 bases between them. In germline, CDR1 is WSHSY, CDR2 SAAADI.

The CDR3 DNA reads TGCGCCAGCAGCTGGCCCGGGGTCACGGAGGAGCAGTACTTC. Protein sequence: CASSWPGVTEEQYF. The V and J genes are TRBV5-1 and TRBJ2-7; D may be TRBD2 (5 bases). V was shortened by 3 bases and J by 7 bases, with 17 bases between the two germline ends. Germline V CDR1 and CDR2: SGHRS, YFSETQ. The CDR3 sequence is 14 residues long.

This clone has a single count. The chain links TRBV2 to TRBJ2-7; TRBD2 matches 11 bases. V lost 4 bases, J lost 5 bases, and 4 bases stayed unmatched. This CDR3 has 14 residues. The V gene's germline CDR1 is SNHLY and CDR2 FYNNEI. CDR3 protein: CASSASGRRDEQYF. DNA of the CDR3: TGTGCCAGCAGTGCTAGCGGGAGGAGGGACGAGCAGTACTTC. The full variable domain, rest sourced from reference TRBV2 and TRBJ2-7, is EPEVTQTPSHQVTQMGQEVILRCVPISNHLYFYWYRQILGQKVEFLVSFYNNEISEKSEIFDDQFSVERPDGSNFTLKIRSTKLEDSAMYFCASSASGRRDEQYFGPGTRLTVT.

V usage is TRBV7-6 and J usage is TRBJ1-4, with a possible D match to TRBD1 (5 bases). The CDR3 is 20 residues long. V lost 1 base, J lost 0 bases, and 21 bases lay in between. Germline values: CDR1 SGHVS, CDR2 FNYEAQ. DNA of the CDR3: TGTGCCAGCAGCTTAGGGGACGGACAAAGAATATTTGCAACTAATGAAAAACTGTTTTTT. This translates into CASSLGDGQRIFATNEKLFF.

The rearrangement uses TRBV6-6 and TRBJ1-2, with 7 bases lining up with TRBD1. This CDR3 is built from 15 residues. In germline, CDR1 is MNHNY, CDR2 SVGAGI (reference sequence). Unmatched junction bases numbered 3, after V lost 0 bases and J lost 2 bases. This CDR3 is CASSYSMTGNYGYTF. CDR3 coding DNA: TGTGCCAGCAGTTACTCGATGACAGGGAACTATGGCTACACCTTC.

The chain links TRBV9 to TRBJ2-3, with no clear D. Trimming took 7 bases from V and 4 from J, leaving 13 bases between them. The CDR3 has 13 amino acids. Germline CDR1 is SGDLS and CDR2 is YYNGEE. The CDR3 DNA is TGTGCCAGCTCGACCATGAGTGCAGATACGCAGTATTTT. Translation: CASSTMSADTQYF.

The chain carries TRBV19 and TRBJ1-4, with D tentatively TRBD1 (5 bases). This CDR3 region has 14 residues. V lost 6 bases and J 4 bases, leaving 12 bases between the germline ends. Germline CDR1 LNHDA, CDR2 SQIVND (reference sequence). The CDR3 sequence is CASRRDGHNEKLFF. In nucleotides, the CDR3 is TGTGCCAGTAGACGGGACGGGCATAATGAAAAACTGTTTTTT.

The chain links TRBV5-1 to TRBJ2-7; no definite D call. Germline CDR1 SGHRS, CDR2 YFSETQ. The V and J ends lost 2 bases and 3 bases respectively, with 9 bases between them. The CDR3 is 13 amino acids. CDR3 bases: TGCGCCAGCAGCTTCGGATTGGGCTACGAGCAGTACTTC. It specifies CASSFGLGYEQYF.

The chain has TRBV6-4 and TRBJ2-7; TRBD1 might be the D (5 bases). Per germline, CDR1 MRHNA and CDR2 SNTAGT. V was clipped by 3 bases and J by 2 bases, with 14 bases between them. There are 15 residues in the CDR3. The CDR3 coding sequence is TGTGCCAGCAGTGAAGGGGTTGGCTCCGCCTACGAGCAGTACTTC. Translating gives CASSEGVGSAYEQYF.

The chain employs TRBV15 and TRBJ1-5, with D uncertain. Trimming pared 0 bases from V and 1 base from J, leaving 16 bases between. The CDR3 has 18 residues. From germline, CDR1 is LNHNV and CDR2 YYDKDF (reference sequence). As DNA, the CDR3 is TGTGCCACCAGCAGAGATCGGGTAACAGATCCGAGCAATCAGCCCCAGCATTTT. Its translation: CATSRDRVTDPSNQPQHF.

This clone showed up just once. The chain joins TRBV4-1 to TRBJ2-1; no definite D call. The germline V and J ends were trimmed by 3 bases and 6 bases, with 12 bases remaining between them. This CDR3 comprises 14 residues. CDR1 and CDR2 (germline): MGHRA, YSYEKL. This CDR3 reads CASSQVPTLNEQFF. Here the CDR3 DNA reads TGCGCCAGCAGCCAGGTCCCAACCCTCAATGAGCAGTTCTTC.

The J gene is TRBJ2-2, the V gene TRBV19; D unclear. In germline, CDR1 is LNHDA, CDR2 SQIVND (reference sequence). The CDR3 covers 14 residues. Between the trimmed V and J ends, which lost 3 bases and 3 bases, there was a span of 8 bases. CDR3 loop: CASSILLDTGELFF. CDR3 bases: TGTGCCAGTAGTATTCTGCTCGACACCGGGGAGCTGTTTTTT.

V is TRBV28 and J is TRBJ2-3; 13 bases match TRBD2. V shed 4 bases, J shed 2 bases, and the junction held 9 bases outside the gene matches. The V gene's germline CDR1 is MDHEN and CDR2 SYDVKM. The CDR3 extends over 18 amino acids. The CDR3 spells CASSSSGTSGNPTDTQYF. CDR3 DNA: TGTGCCAGCAGTTCCTCAGGGACTAGCGGGAACCCCACAGATACGCAGTATTTT.

The chain couples TRBV7-8 to TRBJ2-5; possible D gene TRBD2, 6 bases. The better agreement between TRBJ2-7 and the DNA end casts doubt on the J call. This CDR3 region has 15 residues. Looked up from germline, CDR1 is SGHVS and CDR2 is FQNEAQ. The CDR3 here is CASSWLSGHSYEQYF. CDR3 coding DNA: TGTGCCAGCAGCTGGCTCAGCGGGCACTCCTACGAGCAGTACTTC.

V usage is TRBV28 and J usage is TRBJ1-1; possible D gene TRBD1, 5 bases. This CDR3 region has 18 residues. Trimming stripped 8 bases from V and 4 bases from J, with 29 bases between. CDR1 and CDR2 from the germline V gene are MDHEN and SYDVKM. The CDR3 DNA reads as TGTGCCAGCCGGACGAGGGTGGGGGATCTCTGGAGGGGCACTGAAGCTTTCTTT. Protein: CASRTRVGDLWRGTEAFF.

The V gene is TRBV11-2, the J gene TRBJ2-6, with 9 bases matching TRBD2. Germline V gives CDR1 SGHAT, CDR2 FQNNGV. CDR3 length equals 15 residues. Losses at the gene ends were 8 bases for V and 2 bases for J; bases not matched to a gene: 4. CDR3 bases: TGTGCCAGCCGCGGGAGGGCCGCTGGGGCCAACGTCCTGACTTTC. As protein: CASRGRAAGANVLTF. Combining the CDR3 with reference TRBV11-2 and TRBJ2-6 gives the whole variable domain EAGVAQSPRYKIIEKRQSVAFWCNPISGHATLYWYQQILGQGPKLLIQFQNNGVVDDSQLPKDRFSAERLKGVDSTLKIQPAKLEDSAVYLCASRGRAAGANVLTFGAGSRLTVL.

The chain employs TRBV7-6 and TRBJ2-5; D remains ambiguous. The CDR3 runs to 17 residues. V was clipped by 1 base and J by 5 bases, with 20 bases between them. Germline V gene data show CDR1 as SGHVS and CDR2 as FNYEAQ. The CDR3 loop reads CASSLVPRAAGTETQYF. CDR3 in DNA: TGTGCCAGCAGCTTAGTTCCTAGGGCAGCAGGCACGGAGACCCAGTACTTC.

The V call is TRBV18, the J call TRBJ1-4, with 9 bases lining up with TRBD1. Germline trimming cut 4 bases from V and 0 bases from J; bases unmatched to any gene: 6. CDR1 and CDR2 (germline): KGHSH, LQKENI. The length of the CDR3 is 17 residues. CDR3 DNA: TGTGCCAGCTCACACGACAGGGGGGAATCAACTAATGAAAAACTGTTTTTT. This gives the protein CASSHDRGESTNEKLFF. The full variable domain, in which reference TRBV18 and TRBJ1-4 provide the parts outside the CDR3, is NAGVMQNPRHLVRRRGQEARLRCSPMKGHSHVYWYRQLPEEGLKFMVYLQKENIIDESGMPKERFSAEFPKEGPSILRIQQVVRGDSAAYFCASSHDRGESTNEKLFFGSGTQLSVL.

CDR3 in amino acids: CASSPVGTYSGANVLTF. DNA for the CDR3: TGTGCCAGCTCACCAGTCGGGACGTACTCTGGGGCCAACGTCCTGACTTTC. The chain joins TRBV18 to TRBJ2-6, with D perhaps given as TRBD1 or TRBD2 (5 bases each). CDR3 length: 17 amino acids. Between the trimmed V and J ends, which lost 2 bases and 0 bases, there was a span of 11 bases. CDR1 and CDR2 (germline): KGHSH, LQKENI.

V and J are TRBV28 and TRBJ1-1; no firm D call. In germline, CDR1 is MDHEN, CDR2 SYDVKM. CDR3 length: 11 residues. V was cut by 5 bases and J by 10 bases, with 11 bases left in between. This chain's CDR3 is CASSPSGGAFF. DNA of the CDR3: TGTGCCAGCAGTCCCTCGGGCGGAGCTTTCTTT. Complete variable domain (other parts from reference TRBV28 and TRBJ1-1): DVKVTQSSRYLVKRTGEKVFLECVQDMDHENMFWYRQDPGLGLRLIYFSYDVKMKEKGDIPEGYSVSREKKERFSLILESASTNQTSMYLCASSPSGGAFFGQGTRLTVV.